The rows below give T cell receptor beta chains drawn from one sample of a study of blood T cell repertoires in COVID-19. Repertoires were generated with immunoSEQ multiplex PCR, while TCRdb's copy carries only in-frame clones and drops some. Of about 240,000 clones listed, around 81% are singletons. Material: peripheral blood. Receptor source: a young man who had recovered from COVID-19. The conserved cysteine and the conserved F or W are not part of the CDR3 here.

>12|TRBV19
ASSMSGRVTEQF
>13|TRBV7-8
ASSKRDARLSTQY
>11|TRBV7-9
ASSFQGDSPLH
>10|TRBV19
ASRTGQGEQY
>14|TRBV18
ASSPLASGTKDTQY
>11|TRBV7-9
ASSPPTSLEQF
>15|TRBV10-3
AISESTGPLSGNTIY
>11|TRBV5-5
ASSLSGGYGYT
>14|TRBV13
ASSPYDGTGTNTQY
>12|TRBV2
ASSTDKTNYGYT
>11|TRBV12-3/TRBV12-4
ASSLGSRETQY
>10|TRBV6-6
ASKRGAYEQY
>13|TRBV7-6
ASSLGTGGDNEQF
>13|TRBV5-4
ASSFNRETNTEAF
>11|TRBV28
AASGRGGGELF
>14|TRBV19
ASSIEGAEANYGYT
>15|TRBV5-1
ASSSGTGVPITRGYT
>12|TRBV30
AWIKSENNSPLH
>9|TRBV5-6
ASSLFDEQF
>17|TRBV3-1/TRBV3-2
ASSQVALAGNLAKNIQY
>11|TRBV28
ALLGAPGHGYT
>13|TRBV7-6
ASSSERSSQETQY
>13|TRBV7-2
ASSLAETGGYGYT
>13|TRBV21-1
ASSKDTRGNYGYT
>14|TRBV5-1
ASSSEQIQGARRAF
>13|TRBV4-2
ASSQVSGESHEQY
>10|TRBV29-1
SVVWSTGELF
>11|TRBV5-1
ASSSQTGYEQY
>11|TRBV9
ASSVVGGYGYT
>11|TRBV6-5
ASSGTGGDEQF
>13|TRBV6-4
ASSDSSGGTDTQY
>16|TRBV7-6
ASSLASQGGSYNSPLH
>12|TRBV28
ASSDNRVHYGYT
>11|TRBV12-5
ASGLIGGATQY
>13|TRBV24-1
ATSDAEGGRETQY
>15|TRBV19
ASSIVRQGATLDGDF
>14|TRBV7-9
ASSFVTGTVGETQY
>10|TRBV12-3/TRBV12-4
ASSQAGGGYT
>13|TRBV18
ASSPDREAGIGYT
>15|TRBV5-1
ASSLLAGATNTGELF
>13|TRBV5-6
ASSLQGLGTDTQY
>14|TRBV5-4
ASSFRPSANTGELF
>13|TRBV6-2/TRBV6-3
ASSWNRDRGTEAF
>11|TRBV5-1
ASSQRGGTEAF
>12|TRBV6-5
ASSSTNRADTQY
>13|TRBV3-1/TRBV3-2
ASRGHGTFHNEQF
>13|TRBV7-9
ASRSPGQGGNTIY
>13|TRBV9
ASSSGMGGGQTQY
>14|TRBV5-1
ASSDAPPMSSYEQY
>13|TRBV15
ATSSERDRDNEQF
>11|TRBV6-6
ASSHRGDQPQH
>15|TRBV14
ASSRPGHSSGANVLT
>12|TRBV2
ASRDTALRWTQY
>11|TRBV19
ATSGTGNQPQH
>13|TRBV5-8
ASSLAGTRTDTQY
>12|TRBV3-1/TRBV3-2
ASTGTQMGPEAF
>13|TRBV28
ASSTGTGKNYGYT
>16|TRBV7-9
ASSLVQGAAGGYNEQF
>13|TRBV5-1
ASSSSGYYSYEQY
>14|TRBV5-1
ASSLAPSSGANVLT